This T cell receptor beta chain appears in the sequencing data of a study of early T cells in non-severe SARS-CoV-2 infection. Separate cDNA molecules each had unique molecular identifiers attached to them. In TCRdb, the 5' RACE reads were re-called with MiXCR into one record per CDR3 protein. The sample carries 84,000 or so distinct CDR3 sequences, 14% recorded once. Trimming removed 6 bases from V and 0 bases from J; junction bases left unmatched: 5. Looked up from germline, CDR1 is MDHEN and CDR2 is SYDVKM. The CDR3 runs to 14 residues. This clonotype was detected only a few times. This TCR derives from an adult who was a healthcare worker with PCR-confirmed SARS-CoV-2 infection or an uninfected control (not recorded which). This rearrangement joins TRBV28 to TRBJ2-7, with 7 positions matching TRBD1. Sample: whole blood. The CDR3 DNA sequence: TGTGCCAGCAGACCGGGACAGAGCTCCTACGAGCAGTACTTC. This encodes CASRPGQSSYEQYF.